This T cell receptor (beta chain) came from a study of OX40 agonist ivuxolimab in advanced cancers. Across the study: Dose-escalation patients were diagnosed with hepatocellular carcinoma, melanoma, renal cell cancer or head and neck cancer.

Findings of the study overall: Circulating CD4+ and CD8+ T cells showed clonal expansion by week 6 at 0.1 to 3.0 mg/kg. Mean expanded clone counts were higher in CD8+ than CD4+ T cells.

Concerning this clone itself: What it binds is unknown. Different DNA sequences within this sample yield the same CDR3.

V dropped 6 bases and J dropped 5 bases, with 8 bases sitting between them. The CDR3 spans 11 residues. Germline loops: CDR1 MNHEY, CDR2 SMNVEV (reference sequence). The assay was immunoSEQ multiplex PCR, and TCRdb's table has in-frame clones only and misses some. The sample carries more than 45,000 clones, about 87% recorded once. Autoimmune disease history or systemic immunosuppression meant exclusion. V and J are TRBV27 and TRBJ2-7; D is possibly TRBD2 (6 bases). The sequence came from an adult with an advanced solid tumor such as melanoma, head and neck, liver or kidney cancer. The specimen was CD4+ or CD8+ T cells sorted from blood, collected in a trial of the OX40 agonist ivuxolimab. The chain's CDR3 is CASRREDEQYF. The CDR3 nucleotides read TGTGCCAGCAGGAGGGAGGACGAGCAGTACTTC.